This T cell receptor (beta chain) was obtained from a study of radiation and T cells in renal cell carcinoma. Overall study findings and caveats: Compared with controls, irradiated tumors showed greater TCR clonality.

TCRdb's table, derived via immunoSEQ multiplex PCR, lists solely in-frame clones and lacks some. The sample has roughly 21,000 clones; more than 50% are singletons. Treatment defined: treatment-naive control, cytoreductive nephrectomy. This renal cell carcinoma was of the clear cell type. Control tumor donors were a few females and about a dozen males, median age around 62 years. As concerns this clone: The antigen is not known.

Germline CDR1 SGDLS, CDR2 YYNGEE. This CDR3 is 13 amino acids long. Trimming removed 4 bases from V and 8 bases from J, with 10 bases in between. This sample comprised tumor tissue, obtained from a patient whose treatment was nephrectomy without radiotherapy. The clonotype originates from a human donor with renal cell carcinoma. This chain joins TRBV9 and TRBJ1-6; D call uncertain. CDR3 protein: CASSYSGDSPLHF. As DNA, the CDR3 is TGTGCCAGCAGCTATTCTGGGGATTCACCCCTCCACTTT. The full variable domain, completed using reference TRBV9 and TRBJ1-6, is DSGVTQTPKHLITATGQRVTLRCSPRSGDLSVYWYQQSLDQGLQFLIQYYNGEERAKGNILERFSAQQFPDLHSELNLSSLELGDSALYFCASSYSGDSPLHFGNGTRLTVT.